This T cell receptor beta chain was sequenced during a study of cytomegalovirus exposure and HLA in healthy donors. The PCR used 60 Vbeta and 13 Jbeta primers. Assay: immunoSEQ multiplex PCR; the TCRdb copy retains only in-frame clones and omits some. The sample lists about 180,000 clones, around 82% occurring once. Study-wide results and caveats: As a later analysis revealed, the rate of TCR association differed by HLA locus, with DRB1 most and HLA-C fewest. Cytomegalovirus association was listed for 150 or so TCR beta chains. Immune exposure information available was restricted to CMV serostatus.

Worth noting for this clone: As yet, its antigen is unknown.

Trimming took 3 bases from V and 4 from J; bases not matched to a gene: 1. This CDR3 spans 16 amino acids. CDR1 is SGHVS and CDR2 is FQNEAQ in the germline V gene. The receptor was derived from a man aged 40-50 years in good health and CMV-seronegative. The sequenced material came from PBMCs. This chain connects TRBV7-8 to TRBJ2-2, with TRBD2 identical over 14 bases. CDR3: CASSLTSGGGTGELFF. The DNA for the CDR3 is TGTGCCAGCAGCTTGACTAGCGGGGGGGGCACCGGGGAGCTGTTTTTT.